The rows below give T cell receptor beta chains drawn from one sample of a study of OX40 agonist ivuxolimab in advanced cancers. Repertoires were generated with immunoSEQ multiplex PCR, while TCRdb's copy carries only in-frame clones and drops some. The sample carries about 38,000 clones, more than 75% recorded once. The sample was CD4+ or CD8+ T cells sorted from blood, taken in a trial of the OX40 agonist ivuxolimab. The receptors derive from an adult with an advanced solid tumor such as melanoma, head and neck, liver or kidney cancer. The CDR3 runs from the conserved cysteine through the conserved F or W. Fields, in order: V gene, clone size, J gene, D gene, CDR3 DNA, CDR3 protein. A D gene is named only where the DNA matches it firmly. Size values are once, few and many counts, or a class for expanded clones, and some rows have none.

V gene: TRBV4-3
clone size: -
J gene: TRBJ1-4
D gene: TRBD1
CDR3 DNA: TGCGCCAGCAGCCGGGGGGGTCACCGACAGGGCGGTAATGAAAAACTGTTTTTT
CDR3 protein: CASSRGGHRQGGNEKLFF

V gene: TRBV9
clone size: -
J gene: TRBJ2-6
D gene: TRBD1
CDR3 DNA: TGTGCCAGCAGCCCGCGGACAGGGTCCTCAATTGGGGCCAACGTCCTGACTTTC
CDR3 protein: CASSPRTGSSIGANVLTF

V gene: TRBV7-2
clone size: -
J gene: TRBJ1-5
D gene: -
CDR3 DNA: TGTGCCAGCAGCTTGCGGTTCGGCAATCAGCCCCAGCATTTT
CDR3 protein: CASSLRFGNQPQHF

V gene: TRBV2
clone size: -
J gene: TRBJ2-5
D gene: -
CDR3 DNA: TGTGCCAGCAGTGAATTGATAGAGACCCAGTACTTC
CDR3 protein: CASSELIETQYF

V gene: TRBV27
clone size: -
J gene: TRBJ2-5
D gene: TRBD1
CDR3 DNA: TGTGCCAGCACGCGACAGGGGGCCGGAGAGACCCAGTACTTC
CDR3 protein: CASTRQGAGETQYF

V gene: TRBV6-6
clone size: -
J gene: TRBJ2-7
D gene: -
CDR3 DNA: TGTGCCAGCAGTCCCGTAGCGGAGAGGGTCTTTCAGCAGTACTTC
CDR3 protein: CASSPVAERVFQQYF

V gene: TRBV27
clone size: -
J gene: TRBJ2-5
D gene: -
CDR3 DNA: TGTGCCAGCAGTCCGCCCGGGGGTCGCCGCACACGGTACTTC
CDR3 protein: CASSPPGGRRTRYF

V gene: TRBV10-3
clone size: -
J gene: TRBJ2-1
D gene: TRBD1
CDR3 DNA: TGTGCCACCAGGACAGGGGAGCCTGAGCAGTTCTTC
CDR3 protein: CATRTGEPEQFF

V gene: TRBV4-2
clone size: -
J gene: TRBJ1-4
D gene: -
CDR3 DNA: TGTGCCAGCAGCCAAGATGATCGAGGGGTAGGCGAAAAACTGTTTTTT
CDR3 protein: CASSQDDRGVGEKLFF

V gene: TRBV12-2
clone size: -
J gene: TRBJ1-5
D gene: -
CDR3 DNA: TGTGCAAGTCGCCCGGGGGAGGGGGACAAGCCCCAGCATTTT
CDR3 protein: CASRPGEGDKPQHF

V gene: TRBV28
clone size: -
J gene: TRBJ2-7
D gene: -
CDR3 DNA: TGTGCCAGCAGTCGGCGGGGAGCCTACGAGCAGTACTTC
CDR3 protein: CASSRRGAYEQYF

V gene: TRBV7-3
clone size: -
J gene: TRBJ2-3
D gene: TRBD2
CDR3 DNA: TGTGCCAGCAGCCCCGGACTAGTAGGAGATACGCAGTATTTT
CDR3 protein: CASSPGLVGDTQYF

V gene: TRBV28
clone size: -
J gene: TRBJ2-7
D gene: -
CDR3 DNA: TGTGCCAGCAGCCCCCCGGGATACACCTACGAGCAGTACTTC
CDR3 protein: CASSPPGYTYEQYF

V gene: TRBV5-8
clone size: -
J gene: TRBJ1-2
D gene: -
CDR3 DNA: TGTGCCAGCAGCTTGGGCCGAACGGAAGGCTACACCTTC
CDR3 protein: CASSLGRTEGYTF

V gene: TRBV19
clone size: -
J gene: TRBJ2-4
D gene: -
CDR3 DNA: TGTGCCAGTAGTATAGATTCTTGGGACATCCTGGGCAAAAACATTCAGTACTTC
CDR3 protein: CASSIDSWDILGKNIQYF

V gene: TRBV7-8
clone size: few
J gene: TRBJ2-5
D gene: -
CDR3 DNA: TGTGCCAGCAGCTTAAAAAGGTTTGGTGACCAAGAGACCCAGTACTTC
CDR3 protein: CASSLKRFGDQETQYF

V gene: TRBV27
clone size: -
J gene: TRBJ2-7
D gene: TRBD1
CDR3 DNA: TGTGCCAGCAGGGGACAGTCCTACGAGCAGTACTTC
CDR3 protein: CASRGQSYEQYF

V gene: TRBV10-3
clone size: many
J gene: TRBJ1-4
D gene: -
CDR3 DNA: TGTGCCATCAGTGAGTACTCCACAGCAACTAATGAAAAACTGTTTTTT
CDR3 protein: CAISEYSTATNEKLFF

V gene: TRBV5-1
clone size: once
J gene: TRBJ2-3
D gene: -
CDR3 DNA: TGCGCCAGCAGCTTGGCGTGGCTCGGCCTCTCAGATACGCAGTATTTT
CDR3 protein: CASSLAWLGLSDTQYF

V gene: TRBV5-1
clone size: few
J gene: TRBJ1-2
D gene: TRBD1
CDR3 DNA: TGCGCCAGCAGGGAACAGGGGGGCTATGGCTACACCTTC
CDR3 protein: CASREQGGYGYTF

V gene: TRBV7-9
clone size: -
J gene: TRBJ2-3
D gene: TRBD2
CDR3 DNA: TGTGCCAGCAGCGTACTAGCGGGGGGGCGAGATACGCAGTATTTT
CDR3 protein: CASSVLAGGRDTQYF

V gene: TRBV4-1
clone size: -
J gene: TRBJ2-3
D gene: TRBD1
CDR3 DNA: TGCGCCAGCAGCCAACTTTCAGGGGGAGATACGCAGTATTTT
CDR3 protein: CASSQLSGGDTQYF

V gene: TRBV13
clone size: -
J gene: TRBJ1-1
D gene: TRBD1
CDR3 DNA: TGTGCCAGCAGCCGGGCGGGACAGCCGAACACTGAAGCTTTCTTT
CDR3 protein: CASSRAGQPNTEAFF

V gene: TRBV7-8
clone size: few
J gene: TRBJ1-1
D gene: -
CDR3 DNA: TGTGCCAGCAGCACCCGGACAGAGTTGAACACTGAAGCTTTCTTT
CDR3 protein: CASSTRTELNTEAFF

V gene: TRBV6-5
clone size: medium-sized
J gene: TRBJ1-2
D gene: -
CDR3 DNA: TGTGCCAGCAGTTACGACATTAACTATGGCTACACCTTC
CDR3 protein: CASSYDINYGYTF

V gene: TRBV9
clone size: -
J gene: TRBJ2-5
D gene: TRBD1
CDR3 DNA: TGTGCCAGCAGCCGCCAAGACAGGGGCGGTTCGGAGACCCAGTACTTC
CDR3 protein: CASSRQDRGGSETQYF

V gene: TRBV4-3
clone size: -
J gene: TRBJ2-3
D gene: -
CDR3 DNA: TGCGCCAGCAGCCAGGAAACAGGGTACACAGATACGCAGTATTTT
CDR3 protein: CASSQETGYTDTQYF

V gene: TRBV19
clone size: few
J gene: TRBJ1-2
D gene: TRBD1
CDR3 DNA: TGTGCCAGTAGCCCTCAGGGGGCAGATGGCTACACCTTC
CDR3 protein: CASSPQGADGYTF

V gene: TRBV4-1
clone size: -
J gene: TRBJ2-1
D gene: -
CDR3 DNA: TGCGCCAGCAGCCAACCGGCTGCTGGGAGGAATGAGCAGTTCTTC
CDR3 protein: CASSQPAAGRNEQFF

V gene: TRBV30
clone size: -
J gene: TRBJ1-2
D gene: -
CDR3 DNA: TGTGCCTGGAGTGGGTCAGGATACGGTTATGGCTACACCTTC
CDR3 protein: CAWSGSGYGYGYTF

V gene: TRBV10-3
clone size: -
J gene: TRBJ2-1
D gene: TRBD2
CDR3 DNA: TGTGCCATCAGTGAGCCCCGATTAGCGGGGCTGGCGTTCTTC
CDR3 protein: CAISEPRLAGLAFF

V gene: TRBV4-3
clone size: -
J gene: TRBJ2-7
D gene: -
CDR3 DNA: TGCGCCAGCAGCCAACGGACATCCCTAGTCGGCTACGAGCAGTACTTC
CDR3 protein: CASSQRTSLVGYEQYF

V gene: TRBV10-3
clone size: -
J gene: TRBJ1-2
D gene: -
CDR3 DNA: TGTGCCATCAGCGAAGGACAGCTCTATGGCTACACCTTC
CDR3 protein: CAISEGQLYGYTF